The 32 T cell receptor beta chains in this list originate from one sample, sequenced in a study of blood T cell repertoires in COVID-19. The data were produced by immunoSEQ multiplex PCR, yet TCRdb's version contains in-frame clones alone and is incomplete. The sample lists approximately 250,000 clones, roughly nine tenths occurring once. Input material: peripheral blood. Receptors originate from a man aged 40-55 years with active or convalescent COVID-19.

The chain employs TRBV9 and TRBJ2-3; no firm D call. V was cut by 3 bases and J by 4 bases, with 6 bases left in between. The CDR3 has 12 residues. Germline CDR1 reads SGDLS; CDR2 reads YYNGEE. CDR3 nucleotide sequence: TGTGCCAGCAGCGGAGATGCAGATACGCAGTATTTT. It codes for CASSGDADTQYF.

The chain is built from TRBV6-5 and TRBJ1-1, with 10 positions matching TRBD1. The germline gives CDR1 MNHEY, CDR2 SVGAGI. Trimming cost V 7 bases and J 4 bases; bases outside gene matches: 3. The CDR3 has 13 residues. Here the CDR3 reads CASNRQGATEAFF. The CDR3 DNA follows: TGTGCCAGCAACCGACAGGGGGCCACTGAAGCTTTCTTT.

V gene TRBV2 combines with J gene TRBJ1-2; the D gene is possibly TRBD1 (5 bases). V lost 3 bases and J 0 bases, leaving 8 bases between the germline ends. Germline V gives CDR1 SNHLY, CDR2 FYNNEI. This CDR3 region has 14 residues. The CDR3 region is CASSDDRPNYGYTF. CDR3 nucleotides: TGTGCCAGCAGTGACGACAGACCTAACTATGGCTACACCTTC.

This clone was seen just once. V is TRBV3-1 (or the pseudogene TRBV3-2) and J is TRBJ2-5; 12 bases fit TRBD2. The junction had 3 bases not matched to a gene; V was cut back by 4 bases and J by 0 bases. Germline V gene data show CDR1 as LGHDT and CDR2 as YNNKEL (reference sequence). The CDR3 consists of 16 residues. The CDR3 reads CASSPRLAGDQETQYF. The CDR3 nucleotides are TGTGCCAGCAGCCCCCGACTAGCGGGGGACCAAGAGACCCAGTACTTC.

This chain joins TRBV7-9 and TRBJ1-1, with D tentatively TRBD1 (5 bases). Germline lookup yields CDR1 SEHNR and CDR2 FQNEAQ (reference sequence). V was trimmed by 3 bases and J by 1 base, leaving 9 bases between them. The CDR3 runs 14 residues. Here the CDR3 reads CASSFQGGNTEAFF. CDR3 bases: TGTGCCAGCAGCTTTCAGGGAGGGAACACTGAAGCTTTCTTT.

The V and J genes are TRBV7-9 and TRBJ1-1; D is uncertain. The CDR3 runs to 13 residues. Germline-derived CDR1 and CDR2 are SEHNR and FQNEAQ (reference sequence). Trimming cost V 3 bases and J 4 bases, with 9 bases left between them. CDR3 in amino acids: CASSFNRVTEAFF. In DNA form, the CDR3 reads TGTGCCAGCAGCTTCAACCGGGTCACTGAAGCTTTCTTT.

V usage is TRBV5-4 and J usage is TRBJ1-1; TRBD1 is a possible D gene (5 bases). The V end lost 4 bases, the J end lost 6 bases, and 19 bases lay between the germline ends. This CDR3 comprises 15 residues. Germline V gene lookup returns CDR1 SGHNT and CDR2 YYREEE (reference sequence). The CDR3 sequence: CASSPRLGEVAEAFF. CDR3 sequence (DNA): TGTGCCAGCAGCCCTCGGCTAGGGGAAGTCGCTGAAGCTTTCTTT.

The rearrangement uses TRBV9 and TRBJ2-1, with 8 bases identical to TRBD2. The CDR3 consists of 16 residues. CDR1 is SGDLS, CDR2 YYNGEE, per germline. V trimming: 0 bases; J trimming: 6 bases; junction bases outside the gene matches: 8. The CDR3 nucleotides read TGTGCCAGCAGCGTAGTCCTTGCGGGAGGTGTCAATGAGCAGTTCTTC. Encoded protein: CASSVVLAGGVNEQFF.

The V and J genes are TRBV2 and TRBJ1-6; 7 bases map to TRBD1. CDR1 is SNHLY, CDR2 FYNNEI, per germline. CDR3 length: 15 residues. V dropped 1 base and J dropped 7; count of bases not matched to a gene: 4. CDR3 loop: CASSEDWDSNSPLHF. The CDR3, as DNA: TGTGCCAGCAGTGAAGATTGGGACAGCAATTCACCCCTCCACTTT. Full variable domain (outside the CDR3, taken from reference TRBV2 and TRBJ1-6): EPEVTQTPSHQVTQMGQEVILRCVPISNHLYFYWYRQILGQKVEFLVSFYNNEISEKSEIFDDQFSVERPDGSNFTLKIRSTKLEDSAMYFCASSEDWDSNSPLHFGNGTRLTVT.

The V gene is TRBV30, the J gene TRBJ2-5, with D maybe TRBD2 (6 bases). The length of the CDR3 is 14 residues. Trimming left V 0 bases short and J 5 bases short, with 13 bases between. Germline assignment: CDR1 GTSNPN and CDR2 SVGIG (reference sequence). The CDR3 bases are TGTGCCTGGAGTGTACCTCGGGGGATCGAGACCCAGTACTTC. The encoded protein is CAWSVPRGIETQYF.

The rearrangement links TRBV30 to TRBJ1-4; weak D call: TRBD1 (5 bases). V was clipped by 2 bases and J by 7 bases, with 14 bases between them. Germline V lookup: CDR1 GTSNPN, CDR2 SVGIG (reference sequence). This CDR3 spans 14 amino acids. CDR3 sequence: CAWSTWDGAEKLFF. CDR3 nucleotides: TGTGCCTGGAGTACTTGGGATGGGGCTGAAAAACTGTTTTTT.

This chain connects TRBV6-5 to TRBJ1-5; no clear D. V was shortened by 5 bases and J by 7 bases, with 12 bases between the two germline ends. Per germline, CDR1 MNHEY and CDR2 SVGAGI. This CDR3 has 13 amino acids. This chain's CDR3 is CASSHPGEQPQHF. DNA for the CDR3: TGTGCCAGCAGTCACCCCGGGGAACAGCCCCAGCATTTT.

This chain connects TRBV7-2 to TRBJ2-6, with 7 bases that match TRBD1. CDR1 is SGHTA and CDR2 is FQGNSA in the germline V gene. V shed 6 bases, J shed 3 bases, and the junction held 2 bases outside the gene matches. The CDR3 runs 14 residues. The CDR3 sequence: CASRQGVGANVLTF. The CDR3 coding sequence is TGTGCCAGCAGGCAGGGGGTTGGGGCCAACGTCCTGACTTTC.

The chain carries TRBV28 and TRBJ2-7; D possibly corresponds to TRBD1 (6 bases). Germline CDR1 is MDHEN and CDR2 is SYDVKM. Deletions cut 7 bases from V and 5 bases from J, with 12 bases between. The CDR3 consists of 12 residues. The CDR3 sequence is CASNSDRHEQYF. The CDR3 DNA follows: TGTGCCAGCAATTCGGACAGACACGAGCAGTACTTC.

This chain connects TRBV3-1 (or the pseudogene TRBV3-2) to TRBJ1-5, with 10 nucleotides matching TRBD1. Germline assignment: CDR1 LGHDT and CDR2 YNNKEL (reference sequence). The CDR3 is 13 residues long. V was clipped by 6 bases and J by 8 bases; unmatched bases: 4. The CDR3 region is CASSRDRGEPQHF. CDR3 DNA sequence: TGTGCCAGCAGTCGGGACAGGGGTGAGCCCCAGCATTTT.

V gene TRBV11-1 combines with J gene TRBJ2-3, with TRBD2 matching 8 bases. Trimming at V came to 1 base and at J to 0 bases, leaving 3 bases not matched to a gene. This CDR3 spans 16 amino acids. Germline-derived CDR1 and CDR2 are SGHAT and FQDESV (reference sequence). CDR3 region: CASSLVRGASTDTQYF. The CDR3, as DNA: TGTGCCAGCAGCTTAGTGCGGGGGGCGAGCACAGATACGCAGTATTTT.

CDR3 region: CAWSSRTVNTEAFF. As DNA, the CDR3 is TGTGCCTGGAGTTCTCGGACAGTCAACACTGAAGCTTTCTTT. This chain links TRBV30 with TRBJ1-1; D may be TRBD1 (6 bases). V shed 2 bases and J shed 2 bases, with 12 bases lying between them. The CDR3 has 14 residues. CDR1 and CDR2 (germline): GTSNPN, SVGIG (reference sequence). The whole variable domain, remainder taken from reference TRBV30 and TRBJ1-1, is SQTIHQWPATLVQPVGSPLSLECTVEGTSNPNLYWYRQAAGRGLQLLFYSVGIGQISSEVPQNLSASRPQDRQFILSSKKLLLSDSGFYLCAWSSRTVNTEAFFGQGTRLTVV.

The chain is built from TRBV6-5 and TRBJ1-5; 11 bases are shared with TRBD1. Germline CDR1 is MNHEY and CDR2 is SVGAGI. The length of the CDR3 is 15 residues. J lost 6 bases, V lost 1 base, and 2 bases had no gene match. The CDR3 is CASSYFGQGAQPQHF. In DNA form, the CDR3 reads TGTGCCAGCAGTTACTTCGGACAGGGGGCTCAGCCCCAGCATTTT.

The genes are TRBV19 and TRBJ2-2; tentatively, D is TRBD2 (5 bases). V was pared by 5 bases and J by 3 bases, with 10 bases between. The CDR3 has 14 residues. The germline V gene has CDR1 LNHDA and CDR2 SQIVND (reference sequence). The CDR3 region has the DNA TGTGCCAGTAGTTTTGAGGGTTACACCGGGGAGCTGTTTTTT. It specifies CASSFEGYTGELFF.

CDR3 in amino acids: CASSLDRGRKLFF. For the CDR3, the DNA is TGTGCCAGCAGCTTAGACAGGGGGAGAAAACTGTTTTTT. The chain joins TRBV13 to TRBJ1-4; 8 nucleotides agree with TRBD1. The CDR3 covers 13 residues. The germline CDR1 and CDR2 sequences are PRHDT and FYEKMQ (reference sequence). Trimming cost V 1 base and J 10 bases; bases outside gene matches: 2.

This clone was found once. The rearrangement links TRBV3-1 (or the pseudogene TRBV3-2) to TRBJ1-2; the match to TRBD1 covers 10 bases. Germline V gene sequence: CDR1 LGHDT, CDR2 YNNKEL (reference sequence). The length of the CDR3 is 19 residues. The V and J ends lost 5 bases and 4 bases, in that order; junction bases with no gene match: 19. The CDR3 protein is CASSSTEGGQGPFAYGYTF. The CDR3 bases are TGTGCCAGCAGCTCGACGGAGGGGGGACAGGGGCCTTTTGCCTATGGCTACACCTTC.

This clone showed up just once. The chain recombines TRBV5-6 with TRBJ1-6, with a possible D match to TRBD1 (6 bases). The germline V and J ends were trimmed by 4 bases and 2 bases, with 19 bases remaining between them. Looked up from germline, CDR1 is SGHDT and CDR2 is YYEEEE. This CDR3 is built from 18 residues. CDR3 sequence reads: CASSPRVDRTPYNSPLHF. The CDR3, as DNA: TGTGCCAGCAGCCCGAGGGTAGACAGGACCCCCTATAATTCACCCCTCCACTTT.

J is TRBJ2-1 and V is TRBV7-2; perhaps TRBD1 as D (6 bases). Germline V gene lookup returns CDR1 SGHTA and CDR2 FQGNSA. V was clipped by 2 bases and J by 0 bases, with 11 bases between them. The CDR3 runs 16 residues. DNA of the CDR3: TGTGCCAGCAGCTTACAGGGGTCTAGCTCCTACAATGAGCAGTTCTTC. It codes for CASSLQGSSSYNEQFF. Full variable domain (missing parts from reference TRBV7-2 and TRBJ2-1): GAGVSQSPSNKVTEKGKDVELRCDPISGHTALYWYRQSLGQGLEFLIYFQGNSAPDKSGLPSDRFSAERTGGSVSTLTIQRTQQEDSAVYLCASSLQGSSSYNEQFFGPGTRLTVL.

The V gene is TRBV14, the J gene TRBJ2-2; TRBD2 aligns across 12 bases. The junction had 4 bases not matched to a gene; V was cut back by 1 base and J by 7 bases. The CDR3 loop spans 16 amino acids. Germline-derived CDR1 and CDR2 are SGHDN and FVKESK. This CDR3 reads CASSQVLAGGGGELFF. The CDR3 DNA is TGTGCCAGCAGCCAAGTACTAGCGGGAGGAGGCGGGGAGCTGTTTTTT.

J is TRBJ1-6 and V is TRBV27; 8 nucleotides align to TRBD1. The CDR3 extends over 13 amino acids. Per germline, CDR1 MNHEY and CDR2 SMNVEV (reference sequence). After removal of 5 bases from V and 14 bases from J, the junction contained 8 bases not matched to a gene. CDR3 loop: CASSGTGLFTLHF. The CDR3 bases are TGTGCCAGCAGTGGGACAGGCCTATTCACCCTCCACTTT.

J is TRBJ1-1 and V is TRBV18, with a weak D call TRBD1 (5 bases). Trimming stripped 3 bases from V and 1 base from J, with 9 bases between. There are 14 residues in the CDR3. Germline V gene data show CDR1 as KGHSH and CDR2 as LQKENI. CDR3: CASSPNGANTEAFF. CDR3 nucleotides: TGTGCCAGCTCACCTAATGGGGCGAACACTGAAGCTTTCTTT.

The chain carries TRBV6-1 and TRBJ2-1; 7 bases agree with TRBD1. Germline V gives CDR1 MNHNS, CDR2 SASEGT. With 2 bases clipped from V and 8 bases from J, the junction kept 12 bases outside the gene matches. The CDR3 is 16 residues long. The CDR3 DNA sequence: TGTGCCAGCAGTGAACGGAGACAGGGAAACGGCCATGAGCAGTTCTTC. It yields the protein CASSERRQGNGHEQFF.

The chain is built from TRBV19 and TRBJ1-5; 7 bases match TRBD1. The CDR3 has 13 residues. The V gene end was trimmed by 7 bases and the J gene end by 2 bases; junction bases not matched to a gene: 2. The V gene's germline CDR1 is LNHDA and CDR2 SQIVND (reference sequence). This chain's CDR3 is CASKGQGNQPQHF. The DNA for the CDR3 is TGTGCCAGTAAAGGACAGGGCAATCAGCCCCAGCATTTT. Based on the CDR3 plus reference TRBV19 and TRBJ1-5, the full variable domain is DGGITQSPKYLFRKEGQNVTLSCEQNLNHDAMYWYRQDPGQGLRLIYYSQIVNDFQKGDIAEGYSVSREKKESFPLTVTSAQKNPTAFYLCASKGQGNQPQHFGDGTRLSIL.

The CDR3 here is CASSLGYTEAFF. The CDR3 DNA sequence: TGTGCCAGCAGCTTGGGCTACACTGAAGCTTTCTTT. The chain recombines TRBV7-9 with TRBJ1-1; no reliable D call. This CDR3 has 12 residues. V lost 3 bases, J lost 3 bases, and 5 bases lay in between. Germline CDR1 is SEHNR and CDR2 is FQNEAQ (reference sequence).

This chain links TRBV4-1 with TRBJ1-1, with no clear D. CDR1 MGHRA and CDR2 YSYEKL come from the germline V gene. This CDR3 is 13 amino acids long. V lost 5 bases and J 0 bases, leaving 7 bases between the germline ends. The CDR3: CASSYTVNTEAFF. Here the CDR3 DNA reads TGCGCCAGCAGCTATACAGTGAACACTGAAGCTTTCTTT.

In the case of this clone: A read error may produce the germline difference seen at one junction end. The V call is TRBV2, the J call TRBJ1-2; tentative D call: TRBD1 (5 bases). CDR3 length equals 13 residues. Germline CDR1 is SNHLY and CDR2 is FYNNEI. Here the CDR3 reads CASFLGGAPVSNF. In DNA form, the CDR3 reads TGTGCCAGCTTCCTGGGGGGAGCCCCCGTGTCAAACTTC.

V usage is TRBV9 and J usage is TRBJ2-6; 9 bases agree with TRBD1. This CDR3 comprises 18 residues. Unmatched junction bases numbered 9, after V lost 3 bases and J lost 2 bases. The germline gives CDR1 SGDLS, CDR2 YYNGEE. Here the CDR3 reads CASSEGQGQGAGANVLTF. The DNA of the CDR3 is TGTGCCAGCAGCGAGGGACAGGGTCAAGGGGCTGGGGCCAACGTCCTGACTTTC.